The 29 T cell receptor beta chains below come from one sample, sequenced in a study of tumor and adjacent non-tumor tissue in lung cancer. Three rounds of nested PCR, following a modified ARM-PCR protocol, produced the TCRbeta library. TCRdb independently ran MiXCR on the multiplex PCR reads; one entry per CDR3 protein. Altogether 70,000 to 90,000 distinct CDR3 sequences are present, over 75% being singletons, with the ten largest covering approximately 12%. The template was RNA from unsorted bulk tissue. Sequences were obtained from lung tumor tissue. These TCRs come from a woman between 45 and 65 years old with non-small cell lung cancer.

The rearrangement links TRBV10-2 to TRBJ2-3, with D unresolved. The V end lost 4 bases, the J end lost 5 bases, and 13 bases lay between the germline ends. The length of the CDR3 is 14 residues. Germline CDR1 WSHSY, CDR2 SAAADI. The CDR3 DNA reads TGCGCCAGCAGTGGGATAAGCCCCATAGATACGCAGTATTTT. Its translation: CASSGISPIDTQYF.

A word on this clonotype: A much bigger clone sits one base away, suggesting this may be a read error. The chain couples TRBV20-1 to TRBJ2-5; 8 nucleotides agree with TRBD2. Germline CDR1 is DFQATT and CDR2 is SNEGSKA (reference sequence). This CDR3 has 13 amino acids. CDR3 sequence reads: CSARTSIGETHYF. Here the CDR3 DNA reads TGCAGTGCTCGGACTAGCATTGGAGAGACCCATTACTTC.

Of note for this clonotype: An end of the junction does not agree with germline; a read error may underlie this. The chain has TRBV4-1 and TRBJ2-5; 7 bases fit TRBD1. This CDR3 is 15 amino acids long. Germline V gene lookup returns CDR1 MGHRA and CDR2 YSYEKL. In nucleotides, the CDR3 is TGCACCAGCAGCCAAATACAGGGGTTGGGGGAGACCCAGTACTTC. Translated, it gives CTSSQIQGLGETQYF.

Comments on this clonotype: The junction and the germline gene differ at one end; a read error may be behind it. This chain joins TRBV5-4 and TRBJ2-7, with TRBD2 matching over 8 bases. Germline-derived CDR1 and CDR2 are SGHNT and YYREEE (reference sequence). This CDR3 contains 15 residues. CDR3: CGSSPELAGGGEQYF. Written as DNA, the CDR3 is TGTGGCAGCAGCCCCGAACTGGCGGGAGGTGGCGAGCAGTACTTC.

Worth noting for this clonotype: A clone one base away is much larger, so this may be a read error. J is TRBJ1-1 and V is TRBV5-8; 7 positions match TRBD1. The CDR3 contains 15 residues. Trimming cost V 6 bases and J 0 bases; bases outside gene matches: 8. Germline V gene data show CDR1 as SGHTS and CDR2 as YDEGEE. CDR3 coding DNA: TGTGCCAGCAACTCTGTCGGGACAGTGAACACTGAAGCTTTCTTT. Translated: CASNSVGTVNTEAFF. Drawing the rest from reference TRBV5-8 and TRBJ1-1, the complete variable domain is EAGVTQSPTHLIKTRGQQATLRCSPISGHTSVYWYQQALGLGLQFLLWYDEGEERNRGNFPPRFSGRQFPNYSSELNVNALELEDSALYLCASNSVGTVNTEAFFGQGTRLTVV.

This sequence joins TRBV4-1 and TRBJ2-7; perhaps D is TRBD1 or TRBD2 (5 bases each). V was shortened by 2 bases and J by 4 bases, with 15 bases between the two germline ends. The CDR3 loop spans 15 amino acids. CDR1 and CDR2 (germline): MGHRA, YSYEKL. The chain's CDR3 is CASSQNQGRHYEQYF. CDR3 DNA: TGCGCCAGCAGCCAAAATCAGGGACGACATTACGAGCAGTACTTC.

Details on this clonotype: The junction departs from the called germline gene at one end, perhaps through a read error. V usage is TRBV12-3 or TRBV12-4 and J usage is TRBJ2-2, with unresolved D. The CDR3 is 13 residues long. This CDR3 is CASRIDDTGELFF. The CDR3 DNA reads TGTGCCAGCAGAATAGACGACACAGGGGAGCTGTTTTTT.

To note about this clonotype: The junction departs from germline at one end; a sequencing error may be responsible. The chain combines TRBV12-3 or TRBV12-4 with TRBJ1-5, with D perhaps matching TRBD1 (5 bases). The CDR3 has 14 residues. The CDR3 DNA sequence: TGTGCCAGCAGTATCCCGGTGGGGGTACAGCCCCAACATTTT. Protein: CASSIPVGVQPQHF.

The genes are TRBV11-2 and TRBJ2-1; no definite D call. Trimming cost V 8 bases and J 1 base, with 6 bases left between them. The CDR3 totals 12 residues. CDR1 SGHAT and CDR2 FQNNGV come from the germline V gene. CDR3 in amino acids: CASEGSYNEQFF. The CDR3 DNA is TGTGCCAGCGAAGGGTCCTACAATGAGCAGTTCTTC. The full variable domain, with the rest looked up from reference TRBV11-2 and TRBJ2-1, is EAGVAQSPRYKIIEKRQSVAFWCNPISGHATLYWYQQILGQGPKLLIQFQNNGVVDDSQLPKDRFSAERLKGVDSTLKIQPAKLEDSAVYLCASEGSYNEQFFGPGTRLTVL.

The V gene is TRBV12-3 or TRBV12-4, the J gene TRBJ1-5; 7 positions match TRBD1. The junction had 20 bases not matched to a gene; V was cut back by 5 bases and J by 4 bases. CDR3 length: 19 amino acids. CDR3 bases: TGTGCCAGCAGTCTCCGGGGCCCATTCGGGACAGACCTAAATCAGCCCCAGCATTTT. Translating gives CASSLRGPFGTDLNQPQHF.

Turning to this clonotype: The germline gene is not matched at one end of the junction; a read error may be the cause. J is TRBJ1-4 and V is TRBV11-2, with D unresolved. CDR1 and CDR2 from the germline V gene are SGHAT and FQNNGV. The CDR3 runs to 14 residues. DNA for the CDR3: TGCGCCATCAGCTTAGCAAGGATTAATGAAAAACTGTTTTTT. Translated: CAISLARINEKLFF.

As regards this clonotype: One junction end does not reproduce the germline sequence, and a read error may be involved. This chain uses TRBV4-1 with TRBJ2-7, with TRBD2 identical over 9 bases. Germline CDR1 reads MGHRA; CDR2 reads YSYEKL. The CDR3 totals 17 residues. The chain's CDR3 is CTSSQEYGTSPGYEQYF. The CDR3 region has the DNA TGCACCAGCAGCCAAGAGTACGGGACTAGCCCGGGATACGAGCAGTACTTC.

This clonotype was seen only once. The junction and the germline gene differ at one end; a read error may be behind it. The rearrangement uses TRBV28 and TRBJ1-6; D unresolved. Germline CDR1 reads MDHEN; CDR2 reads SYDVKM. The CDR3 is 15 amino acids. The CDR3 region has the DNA TGTGCGAGCAGTGCCTCAAGGGCCGGGAATTCACCCCTCCACTTT. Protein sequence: CASSASRAGNSPLHF.

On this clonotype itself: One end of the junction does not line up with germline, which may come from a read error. The chain's CDR3 is CTSSLIGLDTEAFF. Written as DNA, the CDR3 is TGTACCAGCAGTTTAATAGGGCTGGACACTGAAGCTTTCTTT. The chain links TRBV28 to TRBJ1-1; no clear D. The CDR3 has 14 residues. Germline loops: CDR1 MDHEN, CDR2 SYDVKM.

CDR3 in amino acids: CRVNEKGGQAFF. The CDR3 DNA reads TGCAGGGTTAACGAGAAGGGTGGTCAAGCGTTCTTC. The genes are TRBV29-1 and TRBJ2-1; D is uncertain. The CDR3 covers 12 residues. Looked up from germline, CDR1 is SQVTM and CDR2 is ANQGSEA.

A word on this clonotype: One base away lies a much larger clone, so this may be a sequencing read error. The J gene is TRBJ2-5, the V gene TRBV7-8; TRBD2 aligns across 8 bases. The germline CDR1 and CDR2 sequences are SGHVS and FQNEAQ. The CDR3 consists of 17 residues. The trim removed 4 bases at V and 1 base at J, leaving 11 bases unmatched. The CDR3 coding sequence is TGTGCCAGCAGCTCCAGCTGGCGGGGGGCGCGCCAAGAGACCCAGTACTTC. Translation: CASSSSWRGARQETQYF.

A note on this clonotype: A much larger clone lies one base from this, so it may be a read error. Here the CDR3 reads CASSDSLETGELLF. CDR3 bases: TGTGCCAGCAGTGACTCTCTAGAAACCGGGGAGCTGTTATTT. The chain recombines TRBV6-4 with TRBJ2-2; D possibly corresponds to TRBD2 (5 bases). The CDR3 has 14 residues. CDR1 and CDR2 (germline): MRHNA, SNTAGT.

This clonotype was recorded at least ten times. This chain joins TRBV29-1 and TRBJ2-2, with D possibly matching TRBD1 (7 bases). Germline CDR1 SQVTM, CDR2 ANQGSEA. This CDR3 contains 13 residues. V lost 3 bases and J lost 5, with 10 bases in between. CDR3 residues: CSVDRGRTGELFF. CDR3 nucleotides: TGCAGCGTTGACAGGGGGAGGACCGGGGAGCTGTTTTTT.

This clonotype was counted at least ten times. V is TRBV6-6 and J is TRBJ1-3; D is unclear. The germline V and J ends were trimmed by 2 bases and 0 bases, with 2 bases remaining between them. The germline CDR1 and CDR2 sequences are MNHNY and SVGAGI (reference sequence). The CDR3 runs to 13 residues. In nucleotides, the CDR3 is TGTGCCAGCAGTTACGACTCTGGAAACACCATATATTTT. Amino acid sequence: CASSYDSGNTIYF.

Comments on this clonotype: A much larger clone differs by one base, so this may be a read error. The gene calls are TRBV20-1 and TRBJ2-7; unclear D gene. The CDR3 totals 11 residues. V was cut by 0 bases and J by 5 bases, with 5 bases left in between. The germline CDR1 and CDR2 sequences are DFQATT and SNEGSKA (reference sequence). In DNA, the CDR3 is TGCAGTGCTAGAGACTCTCACGAGCAGTACTTC. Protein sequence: CSARDSHEQYF.

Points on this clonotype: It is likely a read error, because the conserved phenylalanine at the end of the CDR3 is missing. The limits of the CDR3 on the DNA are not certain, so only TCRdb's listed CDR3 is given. The CDR3 sequence: CAIEGRGAIQRFL. The chain has TRBV10-3 and TRBJ2-1; the table calls TRBD1, which could not be checked here. Germline V CDR1 and CDR2: ENHRY, SYGVKD. The CDR3 contains 13 residues when both ends are counted.

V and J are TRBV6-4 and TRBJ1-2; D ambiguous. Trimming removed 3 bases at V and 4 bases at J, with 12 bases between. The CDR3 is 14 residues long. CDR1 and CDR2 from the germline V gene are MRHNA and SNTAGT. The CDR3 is CASSEESPVYGYTF. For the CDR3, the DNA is TGTGCCAGCAGTGAGGAGTCTCCCGTCTATGGCTACACCTTC.

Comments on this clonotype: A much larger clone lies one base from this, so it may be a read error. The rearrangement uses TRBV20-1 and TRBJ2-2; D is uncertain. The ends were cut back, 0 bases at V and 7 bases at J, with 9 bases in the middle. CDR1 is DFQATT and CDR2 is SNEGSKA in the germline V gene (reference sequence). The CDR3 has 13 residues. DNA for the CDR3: TGCAGTGCTAGAGAACACATCATCGGGGAGCTGTTTTTT. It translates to CSAREHIIGELFF.

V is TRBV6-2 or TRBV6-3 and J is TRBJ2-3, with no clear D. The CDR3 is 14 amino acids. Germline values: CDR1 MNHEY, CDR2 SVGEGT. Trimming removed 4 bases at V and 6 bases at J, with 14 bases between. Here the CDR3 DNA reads TGTGCCAGCAGTTCCACCCGCCTAGGGGATACGCAGTATTTT. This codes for CASSSTRLGDTQYF.

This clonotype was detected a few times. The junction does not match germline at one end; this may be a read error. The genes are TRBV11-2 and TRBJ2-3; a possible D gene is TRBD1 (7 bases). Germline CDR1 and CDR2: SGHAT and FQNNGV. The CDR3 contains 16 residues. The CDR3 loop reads CANSPAGQIHRDTQYF. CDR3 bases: TGTGCCAACAGCCCCGCGGGACAGATCCACAGGGATACGCAGTATTTT.

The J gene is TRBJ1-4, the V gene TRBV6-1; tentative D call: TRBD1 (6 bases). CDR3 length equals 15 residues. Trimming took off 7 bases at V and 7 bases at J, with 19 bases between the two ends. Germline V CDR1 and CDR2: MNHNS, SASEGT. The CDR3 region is CASNGTPGSGEKLFF. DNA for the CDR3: TGTGCCAGCAATGGGACACCAGGATCGGGTGAAAAACTGTTTTTT.

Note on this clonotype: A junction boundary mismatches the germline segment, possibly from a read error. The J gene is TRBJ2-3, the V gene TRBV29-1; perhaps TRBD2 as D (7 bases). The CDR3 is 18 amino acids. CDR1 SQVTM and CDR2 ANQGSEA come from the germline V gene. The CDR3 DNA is TGCAGCGTTGAAGATCCTATAGTGCACGGGGGGCACACAGATACGCGATTTTTT. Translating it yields CSVEDPIVHGGHTDTRFF.

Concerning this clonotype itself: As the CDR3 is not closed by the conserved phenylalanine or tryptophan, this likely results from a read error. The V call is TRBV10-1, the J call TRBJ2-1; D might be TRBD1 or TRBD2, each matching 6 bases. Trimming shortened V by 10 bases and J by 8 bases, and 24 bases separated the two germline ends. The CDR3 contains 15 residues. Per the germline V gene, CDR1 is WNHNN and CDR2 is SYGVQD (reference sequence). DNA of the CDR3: TGCGCCACCCAAGTAGGGGGGACCGGGCAGGATGAGCAGTTCTTA. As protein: CATQVGGTGQDEQFL.

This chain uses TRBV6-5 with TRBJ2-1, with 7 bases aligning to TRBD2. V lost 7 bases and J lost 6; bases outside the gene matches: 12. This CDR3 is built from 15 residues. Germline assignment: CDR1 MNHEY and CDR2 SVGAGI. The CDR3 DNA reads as TGTGCCAGCATCATTACCGGCGGGAGTATCAATGAGCAGTTCTTC. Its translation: CASIITGGSINEQFF.